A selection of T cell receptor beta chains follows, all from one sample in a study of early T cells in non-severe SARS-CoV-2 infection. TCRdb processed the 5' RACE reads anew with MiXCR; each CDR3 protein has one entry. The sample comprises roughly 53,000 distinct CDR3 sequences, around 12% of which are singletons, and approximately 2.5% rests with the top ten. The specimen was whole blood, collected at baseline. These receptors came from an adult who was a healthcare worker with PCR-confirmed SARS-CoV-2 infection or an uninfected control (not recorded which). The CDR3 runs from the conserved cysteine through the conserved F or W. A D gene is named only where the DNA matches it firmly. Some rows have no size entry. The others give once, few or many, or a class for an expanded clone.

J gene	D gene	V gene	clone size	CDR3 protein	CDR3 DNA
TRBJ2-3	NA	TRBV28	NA	CASSFSRGPDTQYF	TGTGCCAGCAGTTTTTCGAGGGGCCCCGATACGCAGTATTTT
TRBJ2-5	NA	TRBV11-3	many	CASSHRDRPGTQYF	TGTGCCAGCAGCCACCGGGACCGTCCAGGGACCCAGTACTTC
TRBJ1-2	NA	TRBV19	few	CASRVAIDVGYGYTF	TGTGCCAGTAGAGTCGCCATAGACGTCGGTTATGGCTACACCTTC
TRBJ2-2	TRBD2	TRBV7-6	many	CASSLSGGQPGELFF	TGTGCCAGCAGCTTGTCGGGGGGGCAACCCGGGGAGCTGTTTTTT
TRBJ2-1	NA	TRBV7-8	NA	CASSLGYRTPHNEQFF	TGTGCCAGCAGCTTAGGTTATAGGACTCCTCACAATGAGCAGTTCTTC
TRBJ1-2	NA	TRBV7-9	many	CASSLAESYGYTF	TGTGCCAGCAGCTTAGCGGAGTCGTATGGCTACACCTTC
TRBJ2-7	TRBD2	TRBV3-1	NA	CARSLRGSGRSYEQYF	TGTGCCCGCAGCCTCCGGGGTAGCGGGAGGTCCTACGAGCAGTACTTC
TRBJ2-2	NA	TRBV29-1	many	CSVRMPNTGELFF	TGCAGCGTTCGGATGCCGAACACCGGGGAGCTGTTTTTT
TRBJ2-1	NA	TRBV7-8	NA	CASSFGLGYNEQFF	TGTGCCAGCAGCTTCGGACTTGGATACAATGAGCAGTTCTTC
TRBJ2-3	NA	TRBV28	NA	CAGSSWGATPTDTQYF	TGTGCCGGCAGCTCTTGGGGGGCTACCCCCACAGATACGCAGTATTTT
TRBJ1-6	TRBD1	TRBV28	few	CASSSGGSYNSPLHF	TGTGCCAGCAGCTCAGGGGGCTCCTATAATTCACCCCTCCACTTT
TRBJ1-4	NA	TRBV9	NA	CASSGTETTNEKLFF	TGTGCCAGCAGCGGGACGGAAACAACTAATGAAAAACTGTTTTTT
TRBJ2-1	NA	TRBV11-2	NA	CASSRDQTTHEQFF	TGTGCCAGCAGCCGGGACCAAACAACGCATGAGCAGTTCTTC
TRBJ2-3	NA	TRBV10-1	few	CASSESIGAWGTGIPTDTQYF	TGCGCCAGCAGTGAGTCGATTGGTGCTTGGGGGACGGGAATCCCCACAGATACGCAGTATTTT
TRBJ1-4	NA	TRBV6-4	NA	CASSEWVTNEKLFF	TGTGCCAGCAGTGAATGGGTAACTAATGAAAAACTGTTTTTT
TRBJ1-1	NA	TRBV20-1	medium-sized	CSAPSSGTHTEAFF	TGCAGTGCGCCAAGTTCCGGGACACACACTGAAGCTTTCTTT
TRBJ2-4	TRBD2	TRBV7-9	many	CASSPPTSGSNIQYF	TGTGCCAGCAGCCCCCCGACTAGCGGGAGTAACATTCAGTACTTC
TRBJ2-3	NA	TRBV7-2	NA	CASSLGWRDTQYF	TGTGCCAGCAGCTTAGGCTGGAGGGATACGCAGTATTTT
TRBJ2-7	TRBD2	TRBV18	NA	CASSPPPGGNMGEQYF	TGTGCCAGCTCACCCCCCCCGGGGGGGAATATGGGCGAGCAGTACTTC
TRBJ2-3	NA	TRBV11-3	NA	CASSLSPGETDTQYF	TGTGCCAGCAGCTTAAGTCCCGGAGAGACAGATACGCAGTATTTT
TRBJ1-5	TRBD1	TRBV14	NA	CATHRGRDNQPQHF	TGTGCCACCCACAGGGGAAGAGACAATCAGCCCCAGCATTTT
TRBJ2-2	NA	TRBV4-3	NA	CASSQFGNTGELFF	TGCGCCAGCAGCCAATTCGGGAACACCGGGGAGCTGTTTTTT
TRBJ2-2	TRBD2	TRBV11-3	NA	CASSSLAGPTGELFF	TGTGCCAGCAGCTCACTAGCGGGACCCACCGGGGAGCTTTTTTTT
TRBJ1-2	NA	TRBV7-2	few	CASSLADAGKGYGYTF	TGTGCCAGCAGCTTAGCAGATGCAGGGAAAGGCTATGGCTACACCTTC
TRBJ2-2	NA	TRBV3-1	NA	CASSHRNGELFF	TGTGCCAGCAGCCACCGTAACGGGGAGCTGTTTTTT
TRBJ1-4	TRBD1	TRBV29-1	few	CSVDGTGDEKLFF	TGCAGCGTTGATGGGACAGGGGATGAAAAACTGTTTTTT
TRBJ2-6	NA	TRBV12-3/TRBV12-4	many	CASSPRGSSGANVLTF	TGTGCCAGCAGTCCTAGAGGCAGCTCTGGGGCCAACGTCCTGACTTTC
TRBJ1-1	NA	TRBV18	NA	CASSPQGGLEAFF	TGTGCCAGCTCACCCCAGGGCGGTCTTGAAGCTTTCTTT
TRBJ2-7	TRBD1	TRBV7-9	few	CASRIGTGSDEQYF	TGTGCCAGCAGGATAGGGACAGGTTCTGACGAGCAGTACTTC
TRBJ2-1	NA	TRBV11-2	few	CASSARGAYNEQFF	TGTGCCAGCAGCGCGAGAGGGGCCTACAATGAGCAGTTCTTC
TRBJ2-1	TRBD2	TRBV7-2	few	CASSLGDYVGRSQDEQFF	TGTGCCAGCAGCTTAGGAGATTATGTCGGGAGGTCCCAGGATGAGCAGTTCTTC
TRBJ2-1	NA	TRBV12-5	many	CASGLGHNEQFF	TGTGCTAGTGGTTTGGGGCACAATGAGCAGTTCTTC